What follows is one TCR beta chain and its context. The record originates from a study of blood T cell repertoires in COVID-19. Sequenced by immunoSEQ multiplex PCR; TCRdb stores in-frame clones only, minus some. Of roughly 170,000 clones listed, 83% were seen once; the top ten hold approximately 4%. This clonotype was obtained from a woman aged 45-59 years in a cohort exposed to, infected with or recovered from COVID-19 (not recorded which). Sample: PBMCs or T cells enriched from blood (not recorded which).

CDR3 nucleotide sequence: TGTGCCATCCGGGGAAGAAACTATGGCTACACCTTC. It translates to CAIRGRNYGYTF. The chain recombines TRBV28 with TRBJ1-2; the D is unclear. The V gene's germline CDR1 is MDHEN and CDR2 SYDVKM. The CDR3 has 12 amino acids. Trimming pared 10 bases from V and 2 bases from J, leaving 11 bases between.